This T cell receptor beta chain was found in a study of blood T cell repertoires in COVID-19. Sequenced by immunoSEQ multiplex PCR; TCRdb stores in-frame clones only, minus some. The sample has about 200,000 clones, more than 75% seen once; the top ten hold about 4.9%. V lost 3 bases to trimming and J lost 0 bases, with 8 bases between them. The CDR3 loop spans 15 amino acids. Germline V gene data show CDR1 as SEHNR and CDR2 as FQNEAQ (reference sequence). The sequenced sample consisted of peripheral blood. The sequence derives from a woman older than 75 with acute or convalescent COVID-19. The chain uses TRBV7-9 and TRBJ1-4, with TRBD1 as a possible D gene (5 bases). The CDR3 nucleotides read TGTGCCAGCAGCTTGCAGGGCGCAACTAATGAAAAACTGTTTTTT. Its translation: CASSLQGATNEKLFF.